The source of this TCR beta chain is a study of graft-versus-host responses after intestinal transplantation. Study overall: Each recipient received a multivisceral, liver-intestinal, or isolated intestinal graft.

Repertoires were generated with immunoSEQ multiplex PCR, while TCRdb's copy carries only in-frame clones and drops some. The repertoire holds some 38,000 clones, about 94% seen once, with approximately 20% in the top ten. Remarks on this clone: Its specificity is not known.

Findings and caveats of the study: When patients had graft-donor T cell macrochimerism, their allografts held high graft-versus-host to host-versus-graft clonal ratios. The marrow of recipients harbored GvH clones, and ileum or blood showed some of them first. With peak circulating GvH clone levels came an association with early post-transplant HvG declines.

The CDR3 is 14 residues long. Trimming shortened V by 2 bases and J by 1 base, and 8 bases separated the two germline ends. Germline CDR1 reads SGHVS; CDR2 reads FQNEAQ. The receptor was isolated from a human donor who was the organ donor for an intestinal transplant. The sequencing used unstimulated CD8+ T cells sorted from spleen or lymph node cells, collected before transplant. This chain joins TRBV7-8 and TRBJ2-5, with D uncertain. The CDR3 nucleotides are TGTGCCAGCAGCTTATTTCCGAGCCAAGAGACCCAGTACTTC. Encoded protein: CASSLFPSQETQYF.